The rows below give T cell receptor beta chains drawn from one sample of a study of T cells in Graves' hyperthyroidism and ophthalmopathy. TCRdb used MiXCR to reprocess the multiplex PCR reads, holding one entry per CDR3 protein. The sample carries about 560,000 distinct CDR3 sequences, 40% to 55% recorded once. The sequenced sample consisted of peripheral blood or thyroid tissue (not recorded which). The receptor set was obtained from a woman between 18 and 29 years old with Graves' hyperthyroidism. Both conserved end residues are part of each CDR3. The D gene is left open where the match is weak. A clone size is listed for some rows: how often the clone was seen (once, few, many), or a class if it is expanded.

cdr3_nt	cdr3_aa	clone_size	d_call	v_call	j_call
TGCAGCGTTGAAACAGAAGAAGCTTTCTTT	CSVETEEAFF	medium-sized	.	TRBV29-1	TRBJ1-1
TGTGCCAGCAGTTACAGCCCCGGGCCCCAGCATTTT	CASSYSPGPQHF	.	.	TRBV7-9	TRBJ1-5
TGTGCCAGCAGGGACAGGGTCACCGGGGAGCTGTTTTTT	CASRDRVTGELFF	many	TRBD1	TRBV2	TRBJ2-2
TGTGCCAGCAGCTTAGGGGACCGACTAAACGAAGCTTTCTTT	CASSLGDRLNEAFF	many	.	TRBV7-9	TRBJ1-1
TGTGCCACCAGTAACGCGGGCTACACCGGGGAGCTGTTTTTT	CATSNAGYTGELFF	many	.	TRBV15	TRBJ2-2
TGTGCCAGCAGCTTGGTAGGGGGGCGGGACGGCTACACCTTC	CASSLVGGRDGYTF	.	.	TRBV7-9	TRBJ1-2
TGTGCCAGCAGTTACTCACGGGATCAGCCCCAGCATTTT	CASSYSRDQPQHF	.	.	TRBV6-1	TRBJ1-5
TGTGCCAGCTCACCACTGAGGGGAGATAACTATGGCTACACCTTC	CASSPLRGDNYGYTF	few	.	TRBV25-1	TRBJ1-2
TGTGCCAGCAGCTGGACCGGGACAGTGGGTGAAGCTTTCTTT	CASSWTGTVGEAFF	few	TRBD1	TRBV5-6	TRBJ1-1
TGTGCCAGCAGTGAAGTCGCGGGACTAATACAAGAGACCCAGTACTTC	CASSEVAGLIQETQYF	few	TRBD2	TRBV25-1	TRBJ2-5
TGTGCCTGGAAACAGGGATACATGAACACTGAAGCTTTCTTT	CAWKQGYMNTEAFF	few	.	TRBV7-6	TRBJ1-1
TGTGTCAGCAGCGTAGAAGGACTAGGTACCCAAGAGACCCAGTACTTC	CVSSVEGLGTQETQYF	.	TRBD2	TRBV9	TRBJ2-5
TGCAGTGCTAGAGATGGCGGGGCCAACGTCCTGACTTTC	CSARDGGANVLTF	.	.	TRBV20-1	TRBJ2-6
TGTGCCAGCAGCTTAGTTGAGGGGCTCTTCTACGAGCAGTACTTC	CASSLVEGLFYEQYF	.	.	TRBV7-9	TRBJ2-7
TGTGCCAGTAGTATTAGTCAGGGGGTGACCTACGAGCAGTACTTC	CASSISQGVTYEQYF	few	TRBD1	TRBV19	TRBJ2-7
TGTGCCAGCAGCTTGACTAGCGGAACCTACGAGCAGTACTTC	CASSLTSGTYEQYF	many	TRBD2	TRBV5-8	TRBJ2-7
TGCAGTGCTGGTGGACAGGGGGCGGCTGGAAACACCATATATTTT	CSAGGQGAAGNTIYF	.	TRBD1	TRBV20-1	TRBJ1-3
TGTGCCACCAGCAGTGCTACAGGGTTTAGTGAAAAACTGTTTTTT	CATSSATGFSEKLFF	.	.	TRBV15	TRBJ1-4
TGTGCCAGCAAAACTAGCGGTCCAATCCCGTACTTC	CASKTSGPIPYF	many	TRBD2	TRBV7-9	TRBJ2-5
TGCAGTGCCATTACCGATCCTCGCTACGAGCAGTACTTC	CSAITDPRYEQYF	few	.	TRBV20-1	TRBJ2-7
TGTGCCAGCAAGCCAGATCGAAACACTGAAGCTTTCTTT	CASKPDRNTEAFF	many	.	TRBV2	TRBJ1-1
TGTGCCAGCGAGGGTCAGCTTAATGAAAAACTGTTTTTT	CASEGQLNEKLFF	many	.	TRBV25-1	TRBJ1-4
TGTGCCACCTGGACTCTGAGCCCCAGACAGGCTAAACGAATGAACACTGAAGCTTTCTTT	CATWTLSPRQAKRMNTEAFF	once	.	TRBV2	TRBJ1-1
TGTGCCAGTCGTCTTCGGACAGGGGGCAATTCTGAAGCTTTCTTT	CASRLRTGGNSEAFF	.	TRBD1	TRBV19	TRBJ1-1
TGCAGCGGTGCGGGACAGGGAGGCGGGGAGCTGTTTTTT	CSGAGQGGGELFF	many	TRBD1	TRBV29-1	TRBJ2-2
TGTGCCACCCAGGAACAGAAGGACAATGAAAAACTGTTTTTT	CATQEQKDNEKLFF	.	.	TRBV10-3	TRBJ1-4
TGTGCCAGTAGTATAGAGAGAGGGGGCAGGCAGCCCCAGCATTTT	CASSIERGGRQPQHF	.	TRBD1	TRBV19	TRBJ1-5
TGCAGTGCTAGGCCCAGCAGTATGGACAATGGGGAGACCCAGTACTTC	CSARPSSMDNGETQYF	.	.	TRBV20-1	TRBJ2-5
TGTGCCAGCACAAACCACAGGTTAATGAACACTGAAGCTTTCTTT	CASTNHRLMNTEAFF	.	.	TRBV2	TRBJ1-1